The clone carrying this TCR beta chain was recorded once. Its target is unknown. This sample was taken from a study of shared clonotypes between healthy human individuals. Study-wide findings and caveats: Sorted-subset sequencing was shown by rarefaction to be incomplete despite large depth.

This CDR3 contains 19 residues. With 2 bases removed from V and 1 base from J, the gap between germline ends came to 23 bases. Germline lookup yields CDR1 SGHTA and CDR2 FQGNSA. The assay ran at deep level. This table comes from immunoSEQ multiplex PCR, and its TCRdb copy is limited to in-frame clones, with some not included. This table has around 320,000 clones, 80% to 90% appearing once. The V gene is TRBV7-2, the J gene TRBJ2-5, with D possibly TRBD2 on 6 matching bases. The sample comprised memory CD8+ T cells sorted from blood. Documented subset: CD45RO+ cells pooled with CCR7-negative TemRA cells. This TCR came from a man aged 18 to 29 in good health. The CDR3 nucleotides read TGTGCCAGCAGCTTACCAGGATACCGGGGAGGCGCCCCCCAAGAGACCCAGTACTTC. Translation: CASSLPGYRGGAPQETQYF. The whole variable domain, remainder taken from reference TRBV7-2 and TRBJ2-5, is GAGVSQSPSNKVTEKGKDVELRCDPISGHTALYWYRQSLGQGLEFLIYFQGNSAPDKSGLPSDRFSAERTGGSVSTLTIQRTQQEDSAVYLCASSLPGYRGGAPQETQYFGPGTRLLVL.